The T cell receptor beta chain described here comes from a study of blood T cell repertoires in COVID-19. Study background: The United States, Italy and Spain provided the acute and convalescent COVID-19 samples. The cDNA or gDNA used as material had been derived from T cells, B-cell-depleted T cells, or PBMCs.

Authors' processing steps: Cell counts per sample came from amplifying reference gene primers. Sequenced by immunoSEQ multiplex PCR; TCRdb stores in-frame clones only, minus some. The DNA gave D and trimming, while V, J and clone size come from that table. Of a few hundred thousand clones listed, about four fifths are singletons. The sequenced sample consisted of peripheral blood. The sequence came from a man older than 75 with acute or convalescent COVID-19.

The CDR3 reads CASSTGRGQGIYGYTF. The CDR3 DNA follows: TGTGCCAGCAGTACCGGAAGGGGACAGGGAATCTATGGCTACACCTTC. This chain uses TRBV28 with TRBJ1-2, with 9 bases identical to TRBD1. V was clipped by 5 bases and J by 4 bases; unmatched bases: 11. Looked up from germline, CDR1 is MDHEN and CDR2 is SYDVKM. The CDR3 sequence is 16 residues long.